These 14 T cell receptor beta chains were all obtained from the same sample, sequenced in a study of vaccination and CD4 T cells after COVID-19. This sample's treatment: 10-day PBMC culture with coronavirus spike peptide pools or control peptides (ViraFEST assay). No antigen has been assigned to these receptors. The Oncomine TCR Beta short-read assay generated sequence data from the DNA of cultured CD4+ T cells. Each CDR3 protein is one row after TCRdb ran MiXCR on the PCR reads. Of roughly 14,000 distinct CDR3 sequences detected, about three fifths appear once; the ten largest clones hold 16%. Sequencing input: CD4+ T cells from blood, cultured in vitro. The receptors originated from a human donor who had recovered from COVID-19.

The chain couples TRBV20-1 to TRBJ1-5; TRBD1 is a possible D gene (5 bases). V dropped 5 bases and J dropped 5 bases, with 16 bases sitting between them. Germline V lookup: CDR1 DFQATT, CDR2 SNEGSKA (reference sequence). CDR3 length: 14 amino acids. The CDR3 region is CSAGLGVPHQPQHF. The CDR3 DNA sequence: TGCAGTGCTGGCTTAGGGGTCCCTCATCAGCCCCAGCATTTT.

V usage is TRBV7-2 and J usage is TRBJ2-1, with TRBD2 matching 11 bases. CDR1 is SGHTA, CDR2 FQGNSA, per germline. Unmatched junction bases numbered 7, after V lost 5 bases and J lost 7 bases. The CDR3 contains 15 residues. The CDR3, as DNA: TGTGCCAGCAGCAGAGGGACTAGCGGACGTAATGAGCAGTTCTTC. Its protein is CASSRGTSGRNEQFF.

The gene calls are TRBV2 and TRBJ1-1; D remains ambiguous. Deletions cut 2 bases from V and 0 bases from J, with 13 bases between. The CDR3 length is 16 residues. Germline values: CDR1 SNHLY, CDR2 FYNNEI. As DNA, the CDR3 is TGTGCCAGCAGTGAACGAGACGGCCGGTTGAACACTGAAGCTTTCTTT. It yields the protein CASSERDGRLNTEAFF.

This chain connects TRBV20-1 to TRBJ1-3, with D hard to call. The germline CDR1 and CDR2 sequences are DFQATT and SNEGSKA (reference sequence). This CDR3 has 16 residues. Deletions cut 0 bases from V and 2 bases from J, with 14 bases between. In DNA form, the CDR3 reads TGCAGTGCTAGAGATTTCGGGTCTAGCCCTGGAAACACCATATATTTT. It codes for CSARDFGSSPGNTIYF.

This chain joins TRBV20-1 and TRBJ2-5; TRBD2 matches 10 bases. Trimming removed 6 bases from V and 4 bases from J; junction bases left unmatched: 8. The CDR3 contains 14 residues. Germline V gene data show CDR1 as DFQATT and CDR2 as SNEGSKA (reference sequence). Here the CDR3 reads CSATSGAAGETQYF. Here the CDR3 DNA reads TGCAGTGCCACTAGCGGGGCGGCGGGAGAGACCCAGTACTTC.

This sequence joins TRBV6-5 and TRBJ1-5; D remains unclear. V lost 0 bases and J 4 bases, leaving 10 bases between the germline ends. CDR3 length equals 15 residues. In germline, CDR1 is MNHEY, CDR2 SVGAGI. CDR3 region: CASSYSKAANQPQHF. The CDR3 nucleotides are TGTGCCAGCAGTTACTCGAAGGCGGCAAATCAGCCCCAGCATTTT.

J is TRBJ2-3 and V is TRBV12-3 or TRBV12-4; D is unresolved. The CDR3 has 12 residues. Trimming stripped 6 bases from V and 3 bases from J, with 7 bases between. The CDR3 loop reads CASSVITDTQYF. The CDR3 nucleotides are TGTGCCAGCAGCGTTATTACAGATACGCAGTATTTT.

The CDR3 sequence: CASSTQGVGSPLHF. CDR3 nucleotides: TGTGCCAGCAGTACTCAGGGGGTGGGTTCACCCCTCCACTTT. This chain links TRBV2 with TRBJ1-6; 7 nucleotides align to TRBD1. CDR1 and CDR2 from the germline V gene are SNHLY and FYNNEI. The V gene end was trimmed by 5 bases and the J gene end by 9 bases; junction bases not matched to a gene: 7. The CDR3 has 14 amino acids.

This clonotype was picked up a small number of times. V and J are TRBV27 and TRBJ1-2; 8 positions match TRBD1. From germline, CDR1 is MNHEY and CDR2 SMNVEV (reference sequence). The ends lost 0 bases at V and 8 bases at J; junction bases unmatched: 2. The CDR3 contains 13 residues. The CDR3 loop is CASSLSRGHGYTF. The CDR3 DNA sequence: TGTGCCAGCAGTTTATCCAGGGGGCACGGCTACACCTTC.

On this clonotype itself: Sequence at one end of the junction differs from germline and may be a read error. The chain uses TRBV7-2 and TRBJ2-7, with D possibly TRBD2 on 5 matching bases. Germline CDR1 reads SGHTA; CDR2 reads FQGNSA. This CDR3 has 16 residues. The CDR3 DNA reads as TGCGCCAGCAGCCAAGATCTTCGGACGAGGGCCTACGAGCAGTACTTC. Translating gives CASSQDLRTRAYEQYF.

This clonotype turned up a few times. Its ends do not fully match the called genes, so a read error is possible. Here the CDR3 DNA reads TGTGCCAGCAGGTTAGGGGGAGTACTCTACGAGCAGTACTTC. Its translation is CASRLGGVLYEQYF. The chain has TRBV12-3 or TRBV12-4 and TRBJ2-7, with TRBD1 as a possible D gene (6 bases). The CDR3 has 14 amino acids.

This chain connects TRBV20-1 to TRBJ2-3; 9 positions agree with TRBD2. CDR3 length: 14 amino acids. Germline V CDR1 and CDR2: DFQATT, SNEGSKA (reference sequence). V lost 1 base and J lost 4; bases outside the gene matches: 3. The CDR3 is CSARVLAGADTQYF. CDR3 DNA: TGCAGTGCTAGAGTTTTAGCGGGAGCAGATACGCAGTATTTT.

The chain couples TRBV7-3 to TRBJ1-6; the D is unclear. Germline lookup yields CDR1 SGHTA and CDR2 FQGTGA. The CDR3 is 16 amino acids. Trimming pared 3 bases from V and 0 bases from J, leaving 9 bases between. CDR3 residues: CASSLLASSYNSPLHF. For the CDR3, the DNA is TGTGCCAGCAGCTTGTTGGCGAGCTCCTATAATTCACCCCTCCACTTT.

This clonotype was picked up a small number of times. The chain uses TRBV5-1 and TRBJ1-6; D is perhaps TRBD1 (5 bases). Germline values: CDR1 SGHRS, CDR2 YFSETQ. Trimming took 1 base from V and 7 from J, leaving 9 bases between them. The CDR3 spans 14 residues. CDR3 in amino acids: CASSLRGDNSPLHF. The CDR3 DNA reads TGCGCCAGCAGCTTGAGGGGTGACAATTCACCCCTCCACTTT.